This TCR beta chain was profiled in a study of blood T cell repertoires in COVID-19. Study at large: COVID-19 samples from acute and convalescent phases originated in the United States, Italy and Spain. In each case, the material was cDNA or gDNA derived from T cells, B-cell-depleted T cells, or PBMCs.

There are a few counts of this clone. This CDR3 contains 13 residues. Per the germline V gene, CDR1 is MDHEN and CDR2 is SYDVKM. Trimming took off 5 bases at V and 2 bases at J, with 9 bases between the two ends. As originally analysed: Amplification of reference gene primers provided the estimated nucleated cell counts. The protocol was immunoSEQ multiplex PCR, while the TCRdb copy is restricted to in-frame clones and leaves out a portion. V and J calls and clone size come straight from that table; D and trimming were deduced from the DNA. In the table there are about 250,000 clones, 87% of which are singletons.

The chain employs TRBV28 and TRBJ1-2; maybe TRBD1 (5 bases). This TCR was recovered from a man younger than 30 with active or convalescent COVID-19. Specimen: peripheral blood. CDR3 residues: CASSARQNYGYTF. The CDR3 DNA follows: TGTGCCAGCAGTGCAAGACAGAACTATGGCTACACCTTC.